Below, 6 T cell receptor beta chains from the same sample are listed, as sequenced in a study of T cells in Graves' hyperthyroidism and ophthalmopathy. What was amplified from RNA transcripts were TCR beta CDR3 regions. First-round RT-PCR with HTBI primers amplified the TCR CDR3 region. TCRdb re-called the multiplex PCR reads with MiXCR, one entry per CDR3 protein. The sample records approximately 300,000 distinct CDR3 sequences, about a sixth being singletons. Sequencing input: blood. These TCRs come from a woman aged 60 to 75 with Graves' ophthalmopathy.

This chain's CDR3 is CASSETSSGTGELFF. The CDR3 coding sequence is TGTGCCAGCAGTGAAACCAGCTCGGGCACCGGGGAGCTGTTTTTT. The chain links TRBV2 to TRBJ2-2; unclear D gene. This CDR3 spans 15 amino acids. V was trimmed by 2 bases and J by 4 bases, leaving 11 bases between them. Germline lookup yields CDR1 SNHLY and CDR2 FYNNEI.

The chain uses TRBV2 and TRBJ1-2; 7 positions match TRBD1. This CDR3 comprises 14 residues. CDR1 and CDR2 (germline): SNHLY, FYNNEI. The V segment lost 6 bases and the J segment 4 bases; nucleotides outside the gene matches: 8. CDR3 amino acids: CASRTGKVGYGYTF. For the CDR3, the DNA is TGTGCCAGCAGGACAGGGAAGGTTGGCTATGGCTACACCTTC.

This clonotype was counted many times. The rearrangement joins TRBV28 to TRBJ2-5, with 9 nucleotides matching TRBD2. The CDR3 runs 14 residues. V was pared by 5 bases and J by 6 bases, with 7 bases of the junction left unmatched. CDR1 is MDHEN, CDR2 SYDVKM, per germline. CDR3 amino acids: CASSRLAEHQTQYF. Written as DNA, the CDR3 is TGTGCCAGCAGTCGACTAGCGGAGCATCAGACCCAGTACTTC.

There are many counts of this clonotype. The J gene is TRBJ2-2, the V gene TRBV5-1, with 8 positions matching TRBD2. Germline CDR1 reads SGHRS; CDR2 reads YFSETQ. Unmatched junction bases numbered 3, after V lost 2 bases and J lost 0 bases. This CDR3 is built from 16 residues. The CDR3 region has the DNA TGCGCCAGCAGCTTATCGCGGGAGGCGAACACCGGGGAGCTGTTTTTT. It is translated as CASSLSREANTGELFF.

This clonotype was recorded a few times. The gene calls are TRBV5-1 and TRBJ2-2; D is perhaps TRBD2 (5 bases). Trimming stripped 2 bases from V and 5 bases from J, with 19 bases between. CDR1 is SGHRS, CDR2 YFSETQ, per germline. The length of the CDR3 is 17 residues. The CDR3 coding sequence is TGCGCCAGCAGCTTCAGGACTCACACTCAGAGGACCGGGGAGCTGTTTTTT. This codes for CASSFRTHTQRTGELFF. The whole variable domain, filled in from reference TRBV5-1 and TRBJ2-2, reads KAGVTQTPRYLIKTRGQQVTLSCSPISGHRSVSWYQQTPGQGLQFLFEYFSETQRNKGNFPGRFSGRQFSNSRSEMNVSTLELGDSALYLCASSFRTHTQRTGELFFGEGSRLTVL.

Ten or more counts support this clonotype. This chain joins TRBV6-1 and TRBJ1-5; D unclear. The germline gives CDR1 MNHNS, CDR2 SASEGT. CDR3 length: 14 amino acids. V was cut by 2 bases and J by 4 bases, with 9 bases left in between. For the CDR3, the DNA is TGTGCCAGCAGTGAACTCCTCCGGAATCAGCCCCAGCATTTT. It yields the protein CASSELLRNQPQHF.